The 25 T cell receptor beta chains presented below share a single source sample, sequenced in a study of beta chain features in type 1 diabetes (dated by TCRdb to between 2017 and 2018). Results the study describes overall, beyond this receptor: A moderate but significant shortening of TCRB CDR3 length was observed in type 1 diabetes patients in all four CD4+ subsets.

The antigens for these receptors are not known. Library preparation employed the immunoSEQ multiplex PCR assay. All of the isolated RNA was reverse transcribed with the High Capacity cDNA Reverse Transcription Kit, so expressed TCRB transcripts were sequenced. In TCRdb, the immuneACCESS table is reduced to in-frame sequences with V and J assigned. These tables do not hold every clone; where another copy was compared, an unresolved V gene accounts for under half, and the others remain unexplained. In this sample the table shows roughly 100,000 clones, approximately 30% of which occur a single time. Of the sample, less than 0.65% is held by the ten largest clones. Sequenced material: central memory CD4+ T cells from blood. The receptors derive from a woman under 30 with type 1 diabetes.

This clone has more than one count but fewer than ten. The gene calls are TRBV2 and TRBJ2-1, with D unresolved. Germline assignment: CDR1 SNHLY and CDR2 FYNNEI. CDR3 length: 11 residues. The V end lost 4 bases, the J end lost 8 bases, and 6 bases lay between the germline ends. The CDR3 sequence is CASSVFHEQFF. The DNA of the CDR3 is TGTGCCAGCAGTGTCTTCCATGAGCAGTTCTTC.

CDR3 loop: CASSTDREKLFF. The CDR3 DNA is TGCGCCAGCAGCACCGACAGGGAAAAACTGTTTTTT. The chain joins TRBV5-1 to TRBJ1-4, with TRBD1 as a possible D gene (6 bases). The V gene's germline CDR1 is SGHRS and CDR2 YFSETQ. CDR3 length: 12 residues. Between the trimmed V and J ends, which lost 4 bases and 8 bases, there was a span of 9 bases.

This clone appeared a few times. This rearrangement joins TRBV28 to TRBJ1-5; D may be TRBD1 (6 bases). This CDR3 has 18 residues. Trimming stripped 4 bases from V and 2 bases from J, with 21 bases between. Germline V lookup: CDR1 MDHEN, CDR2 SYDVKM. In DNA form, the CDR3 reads TGTGCCAGCAGTTCCCCGCCCGGGAGGGGGATGGGCAATCAGCCCCAGCATTTT. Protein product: CASSSPPGRGMGNQPQHF.

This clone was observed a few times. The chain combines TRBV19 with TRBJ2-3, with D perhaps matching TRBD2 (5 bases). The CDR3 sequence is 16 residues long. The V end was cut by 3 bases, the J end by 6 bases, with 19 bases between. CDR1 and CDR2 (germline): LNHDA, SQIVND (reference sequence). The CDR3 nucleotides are TGTGCCAGTAGTATGTATAGCGCATCCTCCCACGATACGCAGTATTTT. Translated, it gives CASSMYSASSHDTQYF. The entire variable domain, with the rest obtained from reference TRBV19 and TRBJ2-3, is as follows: DGGITQSPKYLFRKEGQNVTLSCEQNLNHDAMYWYRQDPGQGLRLIYYSQIVNDFQKGDIAEGYSVSREKKESFPLTVTSAQKNPTAFYLCASSMYSASSHDTQYFGPGTRLTVL.

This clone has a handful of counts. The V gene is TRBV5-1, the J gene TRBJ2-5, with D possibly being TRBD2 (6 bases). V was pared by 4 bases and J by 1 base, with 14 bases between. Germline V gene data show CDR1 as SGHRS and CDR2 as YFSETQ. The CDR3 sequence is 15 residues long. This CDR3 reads CASSKTPGLQETQYF. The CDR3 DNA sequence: TGCGCCAGCAGCAAAACGCCGGGACTCCAAGAGACCCAGTACTTC.

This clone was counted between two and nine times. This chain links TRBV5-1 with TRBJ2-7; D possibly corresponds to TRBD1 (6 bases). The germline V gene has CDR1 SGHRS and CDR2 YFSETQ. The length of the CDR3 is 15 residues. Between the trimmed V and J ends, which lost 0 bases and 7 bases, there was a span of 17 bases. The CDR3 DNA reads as TGCGCCAGCAGCTTGGGCGACGGGACACCGGGGGAGCAGTACTTC. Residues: CASSLGDGTPGEQYF.

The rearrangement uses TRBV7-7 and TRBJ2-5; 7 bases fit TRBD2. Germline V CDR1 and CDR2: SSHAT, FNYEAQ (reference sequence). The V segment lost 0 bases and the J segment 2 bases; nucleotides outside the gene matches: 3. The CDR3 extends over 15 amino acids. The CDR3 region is CASSLAGGSQETQYF. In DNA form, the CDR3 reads TGTGCCAGCAGCTTAGCGGGAGGGAGTCAAGAGACCCAGTACTTC.

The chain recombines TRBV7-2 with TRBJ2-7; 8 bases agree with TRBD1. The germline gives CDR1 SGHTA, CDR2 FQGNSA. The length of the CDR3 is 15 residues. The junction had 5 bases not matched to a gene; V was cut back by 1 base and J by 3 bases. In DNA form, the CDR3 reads TGTGCCAGCAGCTTAGAGGCAGGGGGCCTCTACGAGCAGTACGTC. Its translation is CASSLEAGGLYEQYV.

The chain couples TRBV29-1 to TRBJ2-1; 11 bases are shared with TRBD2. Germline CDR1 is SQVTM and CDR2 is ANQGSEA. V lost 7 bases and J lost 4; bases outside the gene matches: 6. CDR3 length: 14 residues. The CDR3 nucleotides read TGCAGCGCCCCGGGACTAGCGGCTTACAATGAGCAGTTCTTC. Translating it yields CSAPGLAAYNEQFF.

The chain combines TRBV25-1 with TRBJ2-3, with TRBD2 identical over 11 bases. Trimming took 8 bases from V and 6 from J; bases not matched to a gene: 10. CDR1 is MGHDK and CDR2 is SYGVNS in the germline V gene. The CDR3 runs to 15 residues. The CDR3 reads CASHSLAGGGDTQYF. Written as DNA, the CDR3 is TGTGCCAGCCACTCGCTAGCGGGAGGAGGTGATACGCAGTATTTT.

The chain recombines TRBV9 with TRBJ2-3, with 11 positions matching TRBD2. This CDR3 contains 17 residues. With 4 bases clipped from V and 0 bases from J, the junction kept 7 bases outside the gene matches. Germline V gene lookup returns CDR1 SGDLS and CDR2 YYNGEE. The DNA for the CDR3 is TGTGCCAGCAGCTCAATAGCGGGAGGGCCGAGCACAGATACGCAGTATTTT. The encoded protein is CASSSIAGGPSTDTQYF.

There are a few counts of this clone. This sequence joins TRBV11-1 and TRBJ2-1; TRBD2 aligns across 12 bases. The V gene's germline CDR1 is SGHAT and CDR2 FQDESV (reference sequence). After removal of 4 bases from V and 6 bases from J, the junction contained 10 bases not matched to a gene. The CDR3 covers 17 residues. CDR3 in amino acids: CASSSRTSGKSINEQFF. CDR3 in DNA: TGTGCCAGCAGCTCGCGGACTAGCGGGAAAAGTATCAATGAGCAGTTCTTC.

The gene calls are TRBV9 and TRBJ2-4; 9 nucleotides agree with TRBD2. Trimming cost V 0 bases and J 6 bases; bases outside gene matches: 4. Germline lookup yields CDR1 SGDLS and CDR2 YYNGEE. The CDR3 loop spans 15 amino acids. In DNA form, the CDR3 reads TGTGCCAGCAGCGTAGCCCCTAGCGGGATAAACATTCAGTACTTC. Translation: CASSVAPSGINIQYF. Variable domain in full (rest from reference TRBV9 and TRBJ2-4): DSGVTQTPKHLITATGQRVTLRCSPRSGDLSVYWYQQSLDQGLQFLIQYYNGEERAKGNILERFSAQQFPDLHSELNLSSLELGDSALYFCASSVAPSGINIQYFGAGTRLSVL.

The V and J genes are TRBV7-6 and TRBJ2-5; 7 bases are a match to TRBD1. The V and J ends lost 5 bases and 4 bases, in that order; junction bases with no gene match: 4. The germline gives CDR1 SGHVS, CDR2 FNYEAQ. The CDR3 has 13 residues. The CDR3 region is CASSRTGPETQYF. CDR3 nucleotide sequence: TGTGCCAGCAGCCGGACAGGCCCAGAGACCCAGTACTTC.

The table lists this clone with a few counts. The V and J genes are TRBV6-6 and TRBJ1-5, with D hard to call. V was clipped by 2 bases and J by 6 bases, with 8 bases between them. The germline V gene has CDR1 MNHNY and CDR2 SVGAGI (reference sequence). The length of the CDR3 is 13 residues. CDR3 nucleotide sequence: TGTGCCAGCAGTTACGAAGGAGTTCAGCCCCAGCATTTT. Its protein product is CASSYEGVQPQHF.

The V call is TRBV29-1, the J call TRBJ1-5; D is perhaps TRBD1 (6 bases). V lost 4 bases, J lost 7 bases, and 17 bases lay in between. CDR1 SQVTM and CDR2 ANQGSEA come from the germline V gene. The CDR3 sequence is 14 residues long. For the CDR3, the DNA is TGCAGCGTTGCCGAGACAGGACCTGCCCAGCCCCAGCATTTT. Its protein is CSVAETGPAQPQHF.

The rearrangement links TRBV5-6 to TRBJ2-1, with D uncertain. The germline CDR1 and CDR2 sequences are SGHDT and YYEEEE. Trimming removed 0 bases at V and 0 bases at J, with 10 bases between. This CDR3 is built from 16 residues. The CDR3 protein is CASSLVAVSSYNEQFF. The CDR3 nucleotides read TGTGCCAGCAGCTTGGTTGCGGTCAGCTCCTACAATGAGCAGTTCTTC.

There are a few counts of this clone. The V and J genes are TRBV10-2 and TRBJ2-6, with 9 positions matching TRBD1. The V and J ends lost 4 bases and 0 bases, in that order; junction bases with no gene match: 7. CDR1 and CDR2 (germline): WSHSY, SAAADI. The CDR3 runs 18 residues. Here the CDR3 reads CASSGAGTGTSGANVLTF. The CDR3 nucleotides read TGCGCCAGCAGTGGCGCCGGGACAGGGACCTCTGGGGCCAACGTCCTGACTTTC.

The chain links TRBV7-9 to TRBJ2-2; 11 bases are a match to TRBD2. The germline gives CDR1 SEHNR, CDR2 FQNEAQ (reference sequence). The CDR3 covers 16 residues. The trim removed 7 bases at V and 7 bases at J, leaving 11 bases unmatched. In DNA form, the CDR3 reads TGTGCCAGCACCCCGGCTAGCGGGAGGAGGATCGGGGAGCTGTTTTTT. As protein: CASTPASGRRIGELFF.

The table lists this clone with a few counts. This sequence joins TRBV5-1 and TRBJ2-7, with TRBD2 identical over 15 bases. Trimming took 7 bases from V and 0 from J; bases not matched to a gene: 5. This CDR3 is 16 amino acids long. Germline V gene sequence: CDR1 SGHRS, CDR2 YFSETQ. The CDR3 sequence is CASGGLAGGISYEQYF. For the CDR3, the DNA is TGCGCCAGCGGCGGACTAGCGGGAGGGATCTCCTACGAGCAGTACTTC.

This CDR3 is CAWSQTGGREKLFF. CDR3 in DNA: TGTGCCTGGAGCCAGACAGGGGGCAGGGAAAAACTGTTTTTT. The gene calls are TRBV30 and TRBJ1-4; 10 bases line up with TRBD1. The V and J ends lost 3 bases and 8 bases, in that order; junction bases with no gene match: 6. Germline loops: CDR1 GTSNPN, CDR2 SVGIG (reference sequence). The CDR3 is 14 amino acids.

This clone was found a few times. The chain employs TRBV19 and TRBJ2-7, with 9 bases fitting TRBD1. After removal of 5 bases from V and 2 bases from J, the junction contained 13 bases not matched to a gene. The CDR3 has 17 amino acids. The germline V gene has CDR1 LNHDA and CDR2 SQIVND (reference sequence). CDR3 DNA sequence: TGTGCCAGTAGTTCCCCGGGACAGGGTAATGCTACCTACGAGCAGTACGTC. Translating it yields CASSSPGQGNATYEQYV.

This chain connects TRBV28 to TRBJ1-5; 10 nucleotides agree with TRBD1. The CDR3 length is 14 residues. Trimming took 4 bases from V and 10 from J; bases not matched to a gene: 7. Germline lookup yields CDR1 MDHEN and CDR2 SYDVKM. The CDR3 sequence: CASSSGQGVDPQHF. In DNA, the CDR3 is TGTGCCAGCAGTTCCGGACAGGGGGTAGATCCCCAGCATTTT.

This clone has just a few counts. This CDR3 reads CASNPTSGTALQETQYF. The CDR3 nucleotides read TGTGCCAGCAACCCAACTTCCGGGACAGCCTTACAAGAGACCCAGTACTTC. The chain joins TRBV27 to TRBJ2-5; 7 bases align to TRBD1. Germline V gives CDR1 MNHEY, CDR2 SMNVEV (reference sequence). V gave up 7 bases and J gave up 2 bases; unmatched junction bases: 16. This CDR3 is 17 amino acids long.

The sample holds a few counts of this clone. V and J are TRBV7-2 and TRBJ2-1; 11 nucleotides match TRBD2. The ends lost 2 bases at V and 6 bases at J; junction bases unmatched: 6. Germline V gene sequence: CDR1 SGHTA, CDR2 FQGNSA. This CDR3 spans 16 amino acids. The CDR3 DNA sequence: TGTGCCAGCAGCTTATACCGTCTAGCGGGAGGCAATGAGCAGTTCTTC. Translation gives CASSLYRLAGGNEQFF. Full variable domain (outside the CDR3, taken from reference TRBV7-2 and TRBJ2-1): GAGVSQSPSNKVTEKGKDVELRCDPISGHTALYWYRQSLGQGLEFLIYFQGNSAPDKSGLPSDRFSAERTGGSVSTLTIQRTQQEDSAVYLCASSLYRLAGGNEQFFGPGTRLTVL.